What follows are 10 T cell receptor beta chains derived from one specimen sequenced in a study of shared clonotypes between healthy human individuals. Repertoires were generated with immunoSEQ multiplex PCR, while TCRdb's copy carries only in-frame clones and drops some. This table holds more than 500,000 clones, about 96% found once. What was sequenced was naive CD4+ T cells sorted from blood. Regarding subset: CD45RA+ positively selected. The receptors stem from a woman in her 30s in good health.

The chain joins TRBV5-1 to TRBJ2-7; 8 bases agree with TRBD1. The CDR3 has 14 amino acids. The trim removed 1 base at V and 5 bases at J, leaving 5 bases unmatched. CDR1 SGHRS and CDR2 YFSETQ come from the germline V gene. The CDR3 sequence: CASSLRTGINEQYF. CDR3 in DNA: TGCGCCAGCAGCTTGCGGACAGGGATAAACGAGCAGTACTTC.

The count of this clone is one. The same CDR3 also results from other DNA sequences found in this sample. CDR3 protein: CASSPATYEQYF. The DNA for the CDR3 is TGTGCCAGCTCACCGGCGACCTACGAGCAGTACTTC. The V call is TRBV18, the J call TRBJ2-7; D gene unclear. The V end lost 3 bases, the J end lost 2 bases, and 5 bases lay between the germline ends. This CDR3 contains 12 residues. Germline CDR1 and CDR2: KGHSH and LQKENI.

This sequence joins TRBV10-1 and TRBJ2-3; weak D call: TRBD1 (7 bases). The CDR3 covers 15 residues. The germline V gene has CDR1 WNHNN and CDR2 SYGVQD (reference sequence). V lost 0 bases, J lost 6 bases, and 13 bases lay in between. CDR3 protein: CASSESRRGQDTQYF. DNA for the CDR3: TGCGCCAGCAGTGAGTCAAGGAGGGGGCAGGATACGCAGTATTTT.

The chain joins TRBV28 to TRBJ2-7, with D possibly being TRBD2 (6 bases). The CDR3 runs to 14 residues. Germline V gene data show CDR1 as MDHEN and CDR2 as SYDVKM. V lost 3 bases to trimming and J lost 2 bases, with 11 bases between them. CDR3 in DNA: TGTGCCAGCAGTTTTGGTAGCGGCACCTACGAGCAGTACTTC. Its protein product is CASSFGSGTYEQYF.

J is TRBJ2-1 and V is TRBV6-5, with D possibly matching TRBD2 (6 bases). The CDR3 runs to 13 residues. V shed 6 bases and J shed 6 bases, with 12 bases lying between them. From germline, CDR1 is MNHEY and CDR2 SVGAGI. CDR3 in DNA: TGTGCCAGCAGCTTTCCCGGGAGCAATGAGCAGTTCTTC. Protein product: CASSFPGSNEQFF.

The V gene is TRBV6-1, the J gene TRBJ2-3; the match to TRBD2 covers 9 bases. J was trimmed by 6 bases and V by 5 bases; bases with no gene match: 9. Per germline, CDR1 MNHNS and CDR2 SASEGT. The CDR3 runs to 15 residues. CDR3 in amino acids: CASSRLADALDTQYF. The CDR3 coding sequence is TGTGCCAGCAGTAGACTAGCGGACGCACTGGATACGCAGTATTTT.

This rearrangement joins TRBV7-9 to TRBJ2-5; D may be TRBD1 (5 bases). Judging by the DNA end, TRBJ2-7 fits better; the J call may be wrong. The CDR3 has 15 residues. Germline CDR1 is SEHNR and CDR2 is FQNEAQ (reference sequence). In DNA, the CDR3 is TGTGCCAGCAGCAACCAGGGTGCAGTGACCTACGAGCAGTACTTC. Its protein product is CASSNQGAVTYEQYF.

In its sample, this clone was seen once. This chain joins TRBV11-2 and TRBJ1-1; possible D gene TRBD1, 5 bases. Germline V CDR1 and CDR2: SGHAT, FQNNGV. There are 17 residues in the CDR3. Trimming cost V 6 bases and J 1 base, with 21 bases left between them. CDR3 DNA: TGTGCCAGCAGTCCAGGGATCCGGACATTCCGGAACACTGAAGCTTTCTTT. Its protein is CASSPGIRTFRNTEAFF. The variable domain in full, with the rest retrieved from reference TRBV11-2 and TRBJ1-1, is EAGVAQSPRYKIIEKRQSVAFWCNPISGHATLYWYQQILGQGPKLLIQFQNNGVVDDSQLPKDRFSAERLKGVDSTLKIQPAKLEDSAVYLCASSPGIRTFRNTEAFFGQGTRLTVV.

CDR3 residues: CASSSPGLAGSNEQFF. The CDR3 DNA is TGCGCCAGCAGCTCACCGGGACTAGCGGGGTCGAATGAGCAGTTCTTC. The chain carries TRBV5-1 and TRBJ2-1; 13 bases are shared with TRBD2. Trimming took 3 bases from V and 7 from J; bases not matched to a gene: 7. Looked up from germline, CDR1 is SGHRS and CDR2 is YFSETQ. The CDR3 consists of 16 residues. Variable domain in full (rest from reference TRBV5-1 and TRBJ2-1): KAGVTQTPRYLIKTRGQQVTLSCSPISGHRSVSWYQQTPGQGLQFLFEYFSETQRNKGNFPGRFSGRQFSNSRSEMNVSTLELGDSALYLCASSSPGLAGSNEQFFGPGTRLTVL.

J is TRBJ2-7 and V is TRBV5-3, with TRBD2 matching 9 bases. TRBV5-3 is reported as an ORF; its role is uncertain. V was pared by 0 bases and J by 4 bases, with 5 bases of the junction left unmatched. The CDR3 has 15 residues. The DNA of the CDR3 is TGTGCCAGAAGCTTGGAAGGACTAGCGATGTACGAGCAGTACTTC. It codes for CARSLEGLAMYEQYF.